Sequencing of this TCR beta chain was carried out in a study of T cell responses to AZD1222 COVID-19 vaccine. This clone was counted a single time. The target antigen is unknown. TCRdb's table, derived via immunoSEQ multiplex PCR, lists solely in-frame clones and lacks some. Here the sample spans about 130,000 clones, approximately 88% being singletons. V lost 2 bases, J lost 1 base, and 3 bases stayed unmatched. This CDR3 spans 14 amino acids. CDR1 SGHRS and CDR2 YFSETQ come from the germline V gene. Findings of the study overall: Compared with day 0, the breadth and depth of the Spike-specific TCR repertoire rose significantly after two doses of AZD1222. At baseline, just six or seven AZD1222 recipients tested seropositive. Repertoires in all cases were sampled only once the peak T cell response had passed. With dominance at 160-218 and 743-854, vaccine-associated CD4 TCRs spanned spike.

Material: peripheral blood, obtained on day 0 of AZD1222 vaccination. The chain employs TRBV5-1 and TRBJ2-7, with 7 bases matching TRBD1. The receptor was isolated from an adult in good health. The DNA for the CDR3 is TGCGCCAGCAGCTTCTCGGGACAGTCCTACGAGCAGTACTTC. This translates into CASSFSGQSYEQYF.